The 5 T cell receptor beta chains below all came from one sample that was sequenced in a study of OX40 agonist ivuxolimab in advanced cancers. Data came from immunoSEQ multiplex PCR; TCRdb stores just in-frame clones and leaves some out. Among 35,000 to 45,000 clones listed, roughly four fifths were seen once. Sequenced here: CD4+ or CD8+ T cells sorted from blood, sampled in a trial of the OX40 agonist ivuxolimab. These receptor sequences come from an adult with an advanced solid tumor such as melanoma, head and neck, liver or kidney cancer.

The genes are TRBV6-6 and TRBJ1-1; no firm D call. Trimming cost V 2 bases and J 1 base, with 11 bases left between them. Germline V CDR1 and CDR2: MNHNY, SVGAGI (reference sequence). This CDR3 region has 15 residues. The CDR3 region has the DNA TGTGCCAGCAGTTACATAGGCCGGGGGAACACTGAAGCTTTCTTT. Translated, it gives CASSYIGRGNTEAFF.

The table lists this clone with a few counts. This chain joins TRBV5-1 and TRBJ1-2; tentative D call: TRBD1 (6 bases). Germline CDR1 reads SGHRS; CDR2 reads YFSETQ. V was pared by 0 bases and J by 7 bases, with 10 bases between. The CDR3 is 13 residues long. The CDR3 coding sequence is TGCGCCAGCAGCTTGGGCGGGGGCTCTGGCTACACCTTC. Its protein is CASSLGGGSGYTF.

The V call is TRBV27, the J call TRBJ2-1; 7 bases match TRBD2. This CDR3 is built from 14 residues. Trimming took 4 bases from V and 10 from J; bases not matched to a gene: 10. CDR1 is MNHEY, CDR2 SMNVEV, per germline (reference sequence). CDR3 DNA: TGTGCCAGCAGTTCCGGCGGGAGTTATCGGGAGCAGTTCTTC. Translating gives CASSSGGSYREQFF.

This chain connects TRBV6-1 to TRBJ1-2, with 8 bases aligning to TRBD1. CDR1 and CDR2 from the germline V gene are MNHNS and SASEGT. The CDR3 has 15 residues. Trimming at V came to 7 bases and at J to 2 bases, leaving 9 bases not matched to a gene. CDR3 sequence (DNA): TGTGCCAGCACCGCAGGACAGGGCATAAACTATGGCTACACCTTC. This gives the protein CASTAGQGINYGYTF.

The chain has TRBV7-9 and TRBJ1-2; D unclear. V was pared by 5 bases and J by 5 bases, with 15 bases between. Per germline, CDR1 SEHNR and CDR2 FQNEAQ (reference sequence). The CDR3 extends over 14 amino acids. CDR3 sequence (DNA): TGTGCCAGCAGCCCCCCCGGACTGCATTATGGCTACACCTTC. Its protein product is CASSPPGLHYGYTF.